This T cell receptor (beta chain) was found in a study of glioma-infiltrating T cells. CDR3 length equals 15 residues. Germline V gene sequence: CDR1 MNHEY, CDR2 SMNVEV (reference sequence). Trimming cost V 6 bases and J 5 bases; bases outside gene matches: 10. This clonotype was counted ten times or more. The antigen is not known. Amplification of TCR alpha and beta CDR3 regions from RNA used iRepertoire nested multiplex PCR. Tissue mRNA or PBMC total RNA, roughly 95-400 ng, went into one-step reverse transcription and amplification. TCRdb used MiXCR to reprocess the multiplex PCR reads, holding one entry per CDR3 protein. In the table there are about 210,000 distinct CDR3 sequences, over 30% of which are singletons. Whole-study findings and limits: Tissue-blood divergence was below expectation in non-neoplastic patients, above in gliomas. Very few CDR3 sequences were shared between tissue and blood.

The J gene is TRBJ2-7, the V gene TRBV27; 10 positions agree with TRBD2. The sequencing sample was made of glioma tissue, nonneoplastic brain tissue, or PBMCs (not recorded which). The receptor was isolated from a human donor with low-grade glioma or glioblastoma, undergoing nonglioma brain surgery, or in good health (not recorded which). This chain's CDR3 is CASRSMLLAGDEQYF. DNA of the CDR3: TGTGCCAGCAGAAGTATGCTCCTAGCGGGAGACGAGCAGTACTTC.